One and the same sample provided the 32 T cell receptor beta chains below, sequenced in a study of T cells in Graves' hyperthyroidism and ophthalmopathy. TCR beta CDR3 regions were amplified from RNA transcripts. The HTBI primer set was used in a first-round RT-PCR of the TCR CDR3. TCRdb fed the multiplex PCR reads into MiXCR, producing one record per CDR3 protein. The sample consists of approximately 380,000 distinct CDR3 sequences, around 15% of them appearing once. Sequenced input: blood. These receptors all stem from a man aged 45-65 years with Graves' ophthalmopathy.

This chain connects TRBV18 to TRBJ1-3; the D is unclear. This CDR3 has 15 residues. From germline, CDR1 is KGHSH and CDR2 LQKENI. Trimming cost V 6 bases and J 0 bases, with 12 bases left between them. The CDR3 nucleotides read TGTGCCAGCTCGCTGAAAAGAAACTCTGGAAACACCATATATTTT. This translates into CASSLKRNSGNTIYF.

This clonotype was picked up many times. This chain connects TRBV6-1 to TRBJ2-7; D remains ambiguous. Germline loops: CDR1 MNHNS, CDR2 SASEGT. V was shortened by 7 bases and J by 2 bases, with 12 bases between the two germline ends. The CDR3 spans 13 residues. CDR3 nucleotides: TGTGCCAGCATCCCCGGACCCACCTACGAGCAGTACTTC. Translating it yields CASIPGPTYEQYF.

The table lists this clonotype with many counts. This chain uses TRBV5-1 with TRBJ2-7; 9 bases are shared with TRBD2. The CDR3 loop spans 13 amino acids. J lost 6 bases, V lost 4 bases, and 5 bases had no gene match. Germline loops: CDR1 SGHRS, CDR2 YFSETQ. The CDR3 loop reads CASSPQLAGEQYF. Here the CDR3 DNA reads TGCGCCAGCAGCCCGCAACTAGCGGGCGAGCAGTACTTC.

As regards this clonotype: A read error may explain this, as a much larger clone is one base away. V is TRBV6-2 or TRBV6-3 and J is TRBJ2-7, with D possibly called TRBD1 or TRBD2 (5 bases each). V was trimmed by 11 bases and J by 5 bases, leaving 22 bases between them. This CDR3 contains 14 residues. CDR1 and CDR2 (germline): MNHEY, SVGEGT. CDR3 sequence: CAGKRPGPRDEQYF. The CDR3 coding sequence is TGTGCCGGCAAAAGACCGGGACCGCGGGACGAGCAGTACTTC.

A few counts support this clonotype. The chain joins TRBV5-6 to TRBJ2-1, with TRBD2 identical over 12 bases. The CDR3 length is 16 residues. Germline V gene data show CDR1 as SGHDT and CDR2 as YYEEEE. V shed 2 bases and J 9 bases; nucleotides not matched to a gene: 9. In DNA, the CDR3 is TGTGCCAGCAGCTTAGGGGTGACTAGCGGGAGCGCTGAGCAGTTCTTC. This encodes CASSLGVTSGSAEQFF.

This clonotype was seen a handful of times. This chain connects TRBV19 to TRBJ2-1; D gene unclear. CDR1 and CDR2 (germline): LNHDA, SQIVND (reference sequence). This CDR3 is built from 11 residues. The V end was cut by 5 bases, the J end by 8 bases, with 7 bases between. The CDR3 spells CASSRADEQFF. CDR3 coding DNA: TGTGCCAGTAGTCGGGCTGATGAGCAGTTCTTC.

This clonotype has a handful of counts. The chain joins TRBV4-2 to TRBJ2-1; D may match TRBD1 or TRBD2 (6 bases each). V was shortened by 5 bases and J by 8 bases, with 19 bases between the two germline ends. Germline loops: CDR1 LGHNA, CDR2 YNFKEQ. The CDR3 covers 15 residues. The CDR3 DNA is TGTGCCAGCAGCTCGGAGGCTAGGGGGGCCTATGAGCAGTTCTTC. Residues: CASSSEARGAYEQFF.

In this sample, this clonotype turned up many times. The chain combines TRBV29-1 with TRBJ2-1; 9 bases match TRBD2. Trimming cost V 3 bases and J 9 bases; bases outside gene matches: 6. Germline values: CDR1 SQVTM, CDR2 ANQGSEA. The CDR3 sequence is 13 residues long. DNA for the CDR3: TGCAGCGTTGATCTAGCGGGACTTGGTGAGCAGTTCTTC. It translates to CSVDLAGLGEQFF.

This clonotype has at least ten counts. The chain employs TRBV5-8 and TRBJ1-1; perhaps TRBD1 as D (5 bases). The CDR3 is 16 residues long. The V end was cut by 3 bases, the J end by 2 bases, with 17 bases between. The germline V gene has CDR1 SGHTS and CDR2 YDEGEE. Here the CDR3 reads CASSWGGSTLNTEAFF. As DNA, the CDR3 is TGTGCCAGCAGCTGGGGGGGTTCTACGCTAAACACTGAAGCTTTCTTT. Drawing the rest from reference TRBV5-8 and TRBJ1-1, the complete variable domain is EAGVTQSPTHLIKTRGQQATLRCSPISGHTSVYWYQQALGLGLQFLLWYDEGEERNRGNFPPRFSGRQFPNYSSELNVNALELEDSALYLCASSWGGSTLNTEAFFGQGTRLTVV.

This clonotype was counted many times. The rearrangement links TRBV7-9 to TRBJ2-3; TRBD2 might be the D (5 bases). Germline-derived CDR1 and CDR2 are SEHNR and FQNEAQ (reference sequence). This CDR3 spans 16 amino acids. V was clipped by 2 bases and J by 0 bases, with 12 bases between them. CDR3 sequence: CASSLRGTGSTDTQYF. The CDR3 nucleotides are TGTGCCAGCAGCTTACGGGGTACCGGGAGCACAGATACGCAGTATTTT.

Here the CDR3 DNA reads TGTGCCAGCAGCGTTAAGGGTCTAAACACCGGGGAGCTGTTTTTT. This codes for CASSVKGLNTGELFF. The genes are TRBV9 and TRBJ2-2; D is uncertain. V was clipped by 2 bases and J by 2 bases, with 10 bases between them. This CDR3 has 15 residues. Germline CDR1 and CDR2: SGDLS and YYNGEE. The full variable domain, its missing parts supplied by reference TRBV9 and TRBJ2-2, is DSGVTQTPKHLITATGQRVTLRCSPRSGDLSVYWYQQSLDQGLQFLIQYYNGEERAKGNILERFSAQQFPDLHSELNLSSLELGDSALYFCASSVKGLNTGELFFGEGSRLTVL.

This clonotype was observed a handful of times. CDR3 sequence reads: CSVNEGGTGLRDEQFF. As DNA, the CDR3 is TGCAGCGTAAACGAGGGGGGGACAGGGCTTCGGGATGAGCAGTTCTTC. V is TRBV29-1 and J is TRBJ2-1, with 9 bases fitting TRBD1. J gave up 8 bases and V 6 bases, and 17 bases lay outside the gene matches. Germline V gene sequence: CDR1 SQVTM, CDR2 ANQGSEA. The CDR3 has 16 amino acids.

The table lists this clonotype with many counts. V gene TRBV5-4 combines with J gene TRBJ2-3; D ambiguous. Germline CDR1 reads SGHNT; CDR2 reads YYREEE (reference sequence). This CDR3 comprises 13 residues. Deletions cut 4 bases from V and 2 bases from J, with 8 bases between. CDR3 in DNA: TGTGCCAGCAGCCCTCAGATCACAGATACGCAGTATTTT. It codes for CASSPQITDTQYF.

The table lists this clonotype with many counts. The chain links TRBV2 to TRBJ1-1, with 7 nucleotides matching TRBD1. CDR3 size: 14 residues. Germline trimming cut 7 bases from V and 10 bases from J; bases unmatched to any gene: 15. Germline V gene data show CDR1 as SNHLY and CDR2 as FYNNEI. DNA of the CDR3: TGTGCCAGCACCAAACAGGGGCCGGTAGTCAGAGCTTTCTTT. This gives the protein CASTKQGPVVRAFF.

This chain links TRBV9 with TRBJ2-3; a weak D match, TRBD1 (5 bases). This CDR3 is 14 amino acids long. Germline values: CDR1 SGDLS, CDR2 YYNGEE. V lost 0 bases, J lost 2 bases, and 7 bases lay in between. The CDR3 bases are TGTGCCAGCAGCGTAGGCAGGGACACAGATACGCAGTATTTT. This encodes CASSVGRDTDTQYF.

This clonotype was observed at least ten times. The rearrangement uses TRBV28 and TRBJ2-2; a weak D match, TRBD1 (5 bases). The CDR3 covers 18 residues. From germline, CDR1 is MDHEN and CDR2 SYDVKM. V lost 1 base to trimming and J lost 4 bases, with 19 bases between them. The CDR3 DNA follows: TGTGCCAGCAGTTTATATTGGAGTCGTAGGGGCTCCACCGGGGAGCTGTTTTTT. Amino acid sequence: CASSLYWSRRGSTGELFF.

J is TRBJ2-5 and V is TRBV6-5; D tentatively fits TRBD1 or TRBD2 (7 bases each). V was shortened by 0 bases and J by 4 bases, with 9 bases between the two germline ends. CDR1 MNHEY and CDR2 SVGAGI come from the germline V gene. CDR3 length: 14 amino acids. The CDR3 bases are TGTGCCAGCAGTTACTCCAGGGGGGGAGAGACCCAGTACTTC. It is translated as CASSYSRGGETQYF.

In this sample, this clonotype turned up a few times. CDR3 sequence reads: CASSSDRRRSGNTIYF. Here the CDR3 DNA reads TGTGCCAGCAGTTCGGACAGACGTAGGTCTGGAAACACCATATATTTT. This chain links TRBV28 with TRBJ1-3; tentatively, D is TRBD1 (6 bases). Trimming took off 4 bases at V and 1 base at J, with 14 bases between the two ends. The germline V gene encodes CDR1 MDHEN and CDR2 SYDVKM. There are 16 residues in the CDR3.

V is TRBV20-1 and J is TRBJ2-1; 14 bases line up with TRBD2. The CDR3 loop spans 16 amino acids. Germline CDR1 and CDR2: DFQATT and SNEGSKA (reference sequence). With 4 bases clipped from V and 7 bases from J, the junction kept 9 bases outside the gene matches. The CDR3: CSAIRLAGGPGNEQFF. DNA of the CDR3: TGCAGTGCTATCCGACTAGCGGGAGGGCCGGGGAATGAGCAGTTCTTC.

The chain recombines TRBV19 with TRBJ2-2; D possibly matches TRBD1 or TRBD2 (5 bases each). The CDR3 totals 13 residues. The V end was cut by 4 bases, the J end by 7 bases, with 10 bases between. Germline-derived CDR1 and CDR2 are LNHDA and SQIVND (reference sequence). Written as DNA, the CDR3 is TGTGCCAGTAGTACTCAGGGAGTCGGGGAGCTGTTTTTT. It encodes CASSTQGVGELFF.

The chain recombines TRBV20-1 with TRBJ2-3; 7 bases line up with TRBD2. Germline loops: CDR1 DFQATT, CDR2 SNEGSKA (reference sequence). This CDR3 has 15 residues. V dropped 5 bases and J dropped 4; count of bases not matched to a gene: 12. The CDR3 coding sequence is TGCAGTGCTTCCGGTGTGAGCGGGAAGCCAGATACGCAGTATTTT. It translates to CSASGVSGKPDTQYF.

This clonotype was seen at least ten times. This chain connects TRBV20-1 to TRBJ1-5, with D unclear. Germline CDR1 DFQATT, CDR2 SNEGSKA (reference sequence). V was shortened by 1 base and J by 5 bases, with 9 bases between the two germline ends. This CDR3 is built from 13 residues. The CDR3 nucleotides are TGCAGTGCTAGAGGACAAATTTATCAGCCCCAGCATTTT. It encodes CSARGQIYQPQHF.

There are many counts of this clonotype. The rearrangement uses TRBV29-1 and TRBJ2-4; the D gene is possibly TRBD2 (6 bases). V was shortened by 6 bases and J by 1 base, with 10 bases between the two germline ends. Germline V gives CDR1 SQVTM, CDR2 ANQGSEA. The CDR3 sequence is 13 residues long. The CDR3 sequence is CSVGDWAKNIQYF. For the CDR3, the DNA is TGCAGCGTGGGGGACTGGGCCAAAAACATTCAGTACTTC.

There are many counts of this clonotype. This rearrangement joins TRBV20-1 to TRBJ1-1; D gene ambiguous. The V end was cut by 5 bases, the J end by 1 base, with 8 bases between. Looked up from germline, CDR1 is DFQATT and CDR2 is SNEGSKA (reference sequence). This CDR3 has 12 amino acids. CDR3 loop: CSAVRQNTEAFF. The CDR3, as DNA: TGCAGTGCTGTTCGACAGAACACTGAAGCTTTCTTT.

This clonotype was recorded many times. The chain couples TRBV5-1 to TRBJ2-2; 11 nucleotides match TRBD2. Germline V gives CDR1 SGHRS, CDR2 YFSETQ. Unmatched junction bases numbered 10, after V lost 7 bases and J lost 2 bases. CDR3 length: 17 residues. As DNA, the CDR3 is TGCGCCAGCCACCGTCGGGGGACTAGCGGTAACACCGGGGAGCTGTTTTTT. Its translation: CASHRRGTSGNTGELFF.

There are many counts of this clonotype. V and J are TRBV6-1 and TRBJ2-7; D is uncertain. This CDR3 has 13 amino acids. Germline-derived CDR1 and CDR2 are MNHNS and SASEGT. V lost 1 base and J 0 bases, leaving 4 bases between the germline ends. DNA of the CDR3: TGTGCCAGCAGTGAAGGACTCTCCTACGAGCAGTACTTC. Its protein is CASSEGLSYEQYF.

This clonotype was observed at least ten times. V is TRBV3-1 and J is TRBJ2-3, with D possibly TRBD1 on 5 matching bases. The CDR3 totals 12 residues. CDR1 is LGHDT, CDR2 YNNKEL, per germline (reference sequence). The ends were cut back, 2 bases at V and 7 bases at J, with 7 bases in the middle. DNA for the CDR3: TGTGCCAGCAGCCAAAAGGGGAATACGCAGTATTTT. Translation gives CASSQKGNTQYF.

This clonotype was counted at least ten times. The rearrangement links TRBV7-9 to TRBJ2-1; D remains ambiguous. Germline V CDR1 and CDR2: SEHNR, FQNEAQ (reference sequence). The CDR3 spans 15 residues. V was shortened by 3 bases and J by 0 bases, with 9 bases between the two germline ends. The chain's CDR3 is CASSLARSSYNEQFF. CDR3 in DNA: TGTGCCAGCAGCTTGGCGAGGAGCTCCTACAATGAGCAGTTCTTC.

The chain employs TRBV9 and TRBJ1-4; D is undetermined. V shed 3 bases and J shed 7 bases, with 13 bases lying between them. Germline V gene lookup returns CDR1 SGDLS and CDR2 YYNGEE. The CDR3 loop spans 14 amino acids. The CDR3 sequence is CASSGGRGSEKLFF. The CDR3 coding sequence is TGTGCCAGCAGCGGAGGGCGTGGGAGTGAAAAACTGTTTTTT. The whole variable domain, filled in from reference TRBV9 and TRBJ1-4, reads DSGVTQTPKHLITATGQRVTLRCSPRSGDLSVYWYQQSLDQGLQFLIQYYNGEERAKGNILERFSAQQFPDLHSELNLSSLELGDSALYFCASSGGRGSEKLFFGSGTQLSVL.

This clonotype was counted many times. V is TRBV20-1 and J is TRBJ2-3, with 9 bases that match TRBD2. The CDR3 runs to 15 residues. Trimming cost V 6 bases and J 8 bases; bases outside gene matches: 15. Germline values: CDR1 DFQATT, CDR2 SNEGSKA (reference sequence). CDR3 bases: TGCAGTGCGGAAGACTTTGTAGCGGGAGCGGGTACGCAGTATTTT. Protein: CSAEDFVAGAGTQYF.

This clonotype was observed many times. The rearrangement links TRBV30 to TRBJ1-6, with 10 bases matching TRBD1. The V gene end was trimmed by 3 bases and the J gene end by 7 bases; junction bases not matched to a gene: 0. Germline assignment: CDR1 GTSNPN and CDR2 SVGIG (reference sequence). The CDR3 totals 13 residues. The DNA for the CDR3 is TGTGCCTGGAGGGGACAGGGGAATTCACCCCTCCACTTT. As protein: CAWRGQGNSPLHF.

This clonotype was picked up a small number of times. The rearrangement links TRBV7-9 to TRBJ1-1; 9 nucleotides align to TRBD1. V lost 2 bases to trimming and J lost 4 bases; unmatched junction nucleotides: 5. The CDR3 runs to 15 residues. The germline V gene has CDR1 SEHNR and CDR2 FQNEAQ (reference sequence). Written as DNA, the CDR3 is TGTGCCAGCAGCTTAAATGGACAGGGGACCACTGAAGCTTTCTTT. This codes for CASSLNGQGTTEAFF.